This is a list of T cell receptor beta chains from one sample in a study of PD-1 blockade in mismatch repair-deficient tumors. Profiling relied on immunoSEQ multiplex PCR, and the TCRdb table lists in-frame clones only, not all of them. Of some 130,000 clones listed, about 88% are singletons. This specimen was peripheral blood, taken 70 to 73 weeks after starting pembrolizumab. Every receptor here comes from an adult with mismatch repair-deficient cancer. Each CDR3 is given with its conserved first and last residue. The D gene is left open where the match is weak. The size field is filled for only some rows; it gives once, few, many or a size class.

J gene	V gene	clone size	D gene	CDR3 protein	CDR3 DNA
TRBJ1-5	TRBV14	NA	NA	CASSQGHLQPQHF	TGTGCCAGCAGCCAGGGACATCTTCAGCCCCAGCATTTT
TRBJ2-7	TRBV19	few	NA	CASSMGNYEQYF	TGTGCCAGTAGTATGGGAAACTACGAGCAGTACTTC
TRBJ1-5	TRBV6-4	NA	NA	CASSDFMRFRNQPQHF	TGTGCCAGCAGTGACTTTATGAGATTCCGCAATCAGCCCCAGCATTTT
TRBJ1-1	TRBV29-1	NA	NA	CSVPIGAGMAFF	TGCAGCGTTCCCATCGGGGCAGGTATGGCTTTCTTT
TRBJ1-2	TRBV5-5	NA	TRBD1	CASSVRSGTEYGYTF	TGTGCCAGCAGCGTGCGATCCGGGACAGAGTATGGCTACACCTTC
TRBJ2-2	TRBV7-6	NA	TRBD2	CASSLVTSGRSGELFF	TGTGCCAGCAGCTTAGTGACTAGCGGGAGGTCCGGGGAGCTGTTTTTT
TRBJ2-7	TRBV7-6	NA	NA	CASSTAYEQYF	TGTGCCAGCAGCACAGCCTACGAGCAGTACTTC
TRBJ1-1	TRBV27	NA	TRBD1	CASSPQTGGSEAFF	TGTGCCAGCAGCCCTCAGACAGGGGGAAGCGAAGCTTTCTTT
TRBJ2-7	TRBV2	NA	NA	CASSPGTIYEQYF	TGTGCCAGCAGTCCCGGGACCATATACGAGCAGTACTTC
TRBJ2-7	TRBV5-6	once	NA	CASSRGVTNYEQYF	TGTGCCAGCAGCCGCGGTGTGACGAACTACGAGCAGTACTTC
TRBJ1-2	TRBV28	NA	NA	CASSTPGVEGYTF	TGTGCCAGCAGTACCCCGGGGGTGGAGGGCTACACCTTC
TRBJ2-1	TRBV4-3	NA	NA	CASSQSVERYEQFF	TGCGCCAGCAGCCAGTCTGTTGAGCGTTATGAGCAGTTCTTC
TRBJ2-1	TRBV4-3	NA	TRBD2	CASSQEGLAGLSSYNEQFF	TGCGCCAGCAGCCAAGAAGGTCTAGCGGGGCTAAGCTCCTACAATGAGCAGTTCTTC
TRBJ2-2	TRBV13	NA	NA	CASSLSNQGIGELFF	TGTGCCAGCAGCTTAAGCAATCAGGGAATCGGGGAGCTGTTTTTT
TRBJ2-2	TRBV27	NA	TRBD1	CASGLTGGGGELFF	TGTGCCAGCGGATTGACAGGGGGTGGCGGGGAGCTGTTTTTT
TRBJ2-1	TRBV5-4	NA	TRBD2	CASSGSSGGPRDEQFF	TGTGCCAGCAGCGGTTCTAGCGGGGGGCCACGCGATGAGCAGTTCTTC
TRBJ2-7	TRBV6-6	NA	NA	CASSYRQTYEQYF	TGTGCCAGCAGTTACAGGCAAACCTACGAGCAGTACTTC
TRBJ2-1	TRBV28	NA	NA	CASSYRGYNEQFF	TGTGCCAGCAGTTATCGAGGATACAATGAGCAGTTCTTC
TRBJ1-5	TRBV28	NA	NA	CASILDRGSNQPQHF	NA
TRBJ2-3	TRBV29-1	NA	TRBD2	CSGSPSGRADTQYF	TGCAGCGGATCTCCGAGCGGGAGGGCGGATACGCAGTATTTT
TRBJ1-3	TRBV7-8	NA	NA	CASSLPWAGDGSGNTIYF	TGTGCCAGCAGCTTACCTTGGGCTGGGGACGGCTCTGGAAACACCATATATTTT